The T cell receptor (beta chain) described here comes from a study of blood T cell repertoires in COVID-19. The age range of participants was about 18 to 89 years, with residence in about 25 US areas. Original analysis: Estimated nucleated cell counts came from reference gene primer amplification. The data were produced by immunoSEQ multiplex PCR, yet TCRdb's version contains in-frame clones alone and is incomplete. From that table come the V and J calls and clone size; the DNA was used to work out D and trimming. The data contain roughly 250,000 clones, more than 75% of them seen just once; the ten biggest clones take up roughly 1.6%. Germline V gene data show CDR1 as ENHRY and CDR2 as SYGVKD. V shed 11 bases, J shed 3 bases, and the junction held 5 bases outside the gene matches. The CDR3 is made up of 14 amino acids.

The TCR was taken from a woman aged 45-60 years who had recovered from COVID-19. V and J are TRBV10-3 and TRBJ2-2; 11 bases are shared with TRBD1. Sequences were obtained from PBMCs or T cells enriched from blood (not recorded which). The DNA for the CDR3 is TGTGCCGCAGGACAGGGGGCCGACACCGGGGAGCTGTTTTTT. As protein: CAAGQGADTGELFF.